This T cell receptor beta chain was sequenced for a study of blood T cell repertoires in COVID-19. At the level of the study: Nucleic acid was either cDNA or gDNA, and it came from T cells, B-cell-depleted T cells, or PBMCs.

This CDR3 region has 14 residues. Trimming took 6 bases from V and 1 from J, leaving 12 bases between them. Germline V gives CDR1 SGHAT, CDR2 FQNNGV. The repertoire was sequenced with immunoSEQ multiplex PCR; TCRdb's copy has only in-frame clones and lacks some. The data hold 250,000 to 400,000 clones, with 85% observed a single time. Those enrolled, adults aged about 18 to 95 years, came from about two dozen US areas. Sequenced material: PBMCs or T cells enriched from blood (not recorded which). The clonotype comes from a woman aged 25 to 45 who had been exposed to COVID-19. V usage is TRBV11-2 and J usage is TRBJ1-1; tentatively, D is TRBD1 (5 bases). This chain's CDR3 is CASSRQGSNTEAFF. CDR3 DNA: TGTGCCAGCAGTCGGCAGGGTTCGAACACTGAAGCTTTCTTT.